The rows below give T cell receptor beta chains drawn from one sample of a study of long-term antiretroviral therapy in people with HIV. The repertoire was sequenced with immunoSEQ multiplex PCR; TCRdb's copy has only in-frame clones and lacks some. Of about 20,000 clones detected, 80% appear once; the ten largest clones hold about 14%. This material consisted of unsorted PBMCs, taken 2.9 years after starting antiretroviral therapy. The source of these receptors is a woman aged 25 to 39 with HIV. The CDR3 runs from the conserved cysteine through the conserved F or W. A D gene is named only where the DNA matches it firmly. The size of a clone is reported for some rows only, either as once, few or many, or as a class for expanded clones.

TRBJ2-1,.,.,TRBV6-4,CASSRRGGLEQFF,TGTGCCAGCAGCCGAAGGGGGGGATTAGAGCAGTTCTTC
TRBJ1-2,.,TRBD1,TRBV14,CASPLPGQPYGYTF,TGTGCCAGCCCCCTCCCGGGACAGCCGTATGGCTACACCTTC
TRBJ1-2,few,TRBD1,TRBV10-3,CAISGPGTGYGYTF,TGTGCCATCAGTGGTCCCGGGACAGGCTATGGCTACACCTTC
TRBJ2-5,once,.,TRBV18,CASSLGPRETQYF,TGTGCCAGCTCACTGGGACCCAGAGAGACCCAGTACTTC
TRBJ1-4,.,.,TRBV2,CASRETRAEKLFF,TGTGCCAGCAGGGAAACAAGGGCTGAAAAACTGTTTTTT
TRBJ2-6,.,.,TRBV5-1,CASSPPSGANVLTF,TGCGCCAGCAGCCCGCCCTCTGGGGCCAACGTCCTGACTTTC
TRBJ2-1,.,.,TRBV20-1,CSVAAYNEQFF,TGCAGTGTAGCGGCCTACAATGAGCAGTTCTTC
TRBJ2-1,.,TRBD2,TRBV5-5,CASSPPSSQRGAWNEQFF,TGTGCCAGCAGCCCACCGTCTAGCCAGCGGGGGGCGTGGAATGAGCAGTTCTTC
TRBJ2-5,.,.,TRBV27,CASSLWASPRETQYF,TGTGCCAGCAGTTTATGGGCCTCCCCGCGGGAGACCCAGTACTTC
TRBJ1-1,.,TRBD1,TRBV13,CASSFAYRGGTEAFF,TGTGCCAGCAGCTTCGCCTACAGGGGGGGCACTGAAGCTTTCTTT
TRBJ2-1,.,TRBD2,TRBV9,CASSSRLAGGLSSYNEQFF,TGTGCCAGCAGCTCCAGACTAGCGGGGGGATTGAGCTCCTACAATGAGCAGTTCTTC
TRBJ2-3,.,TRBD2,TRBV11-2,CASSRRTSGSTDTQYF,TGTGCCAGCAGCCGGAGGACTAGCGGAAGCACAGATACGCAGTATTTT
TRBJ1-1,.,TRBD1,TRBV7-2,CASSFGTVNTEAFF,TGTGCCAGCAGCTTCGGGACAGTGAACACTGAAGCTTTCTTT
TRBJ2-3,.,.,TRBV5-8,CAGRPRVGHTDTQYF,TGTGCCGGCAGACCCCGGGTGGGTCACACAGATACGCAGTATTTT
TRBJ2-1,once,.,TRBV5-1,CASSLDRRYNEQFF,TGCGCCAGCAGCTTGGACAGACGATACAATGAGCAGTTCTTC
TRBJ2-5,.,.,TRBV2,CASMGLETQYF,TGTGCCAGCATGGGATTAGAGACCCAGTACTTC
TRBJ1-2,.,.,TRBV6-1,CASSEMRGYTF,TGTGCCAGCAGTGAAATGCGTGGCTACACCTTC
TRBJ1-1,.,.,TRBV9,CASSVGDTEAFF,TGTGCCAGCAGCGTAGGTGACACTGAAGCTTTCTTT
TRBJ1-2,.,TRBD1,TRBV5-5,CASSLLMGQGSSDGYTF,TGTGCCAGCAGCTTGTTAATGGGACAGGGGAGCTCGGATGGCTACACCTTC
TRBJ2-5,once,.,TRBV5-5,CASSLRVQETQYF,TGTGCCAGCAGCTTAAGGGTACAAGAGACCCAGTACTTC
TRBJ2-1,.,.,TRBV7-3,CASSSLGVDEQFF,TGTGCCAGCAGCAGCCTTGGGGTCGATGAGCAGTTCTTC
TRBJ1-3,.,.,TRBV5-1,CASSLKGEDGNTIYF,TGCGCCAGCAGCTTGAAGGGGGAAGATGGAAACACCATATATTTT
TRBJ2-5,few,.,TRBV6-7,CPSGEETQYF,TGTCCATCGGGGGAAGAGACCCAGTACTTC
TRBJ2-7,few,TRBD1,TRBV27,CASSSRRDRPSSYEQYF,TGTGCCAGCAGTTCTCGTCGGGACAGGCCGAGCTCCTACGAGCAGTACTTC
TRBJ1-6,.,TRBD1,TRBV7-9,CASSLPGRGTGGDSPLHF,TGTGCCAGCAGCTTACCAGGTCGGGGGACAGGGGGAGATTCACCCCTCCACTTT
TRBJ1-2,.,TRBD1,TRBV2,CASRQTGDGYTF,TGTGCCAGCCGTCAGACAGGGGATGGCTACACCTTC
TRBJ2-2,.,.,TRBV7-2,CASSLSTGSVGELFF,TGTGCCAGCAGCTTAAGTACAGGGAGCGTCGGGGAGCTGTTTTTT
TRBJ1-2,.,.,TRBV4-1,CASSQDTQGNYGYTF,TGCGCCAGCAGCCAAGATACCCAGGGGAACTATGGCTACACCTTC
TRBJ2-6,.,.,TRBV2,CASYYSSRAPWGGANVLTF,TGTGCCAGCTACTACTCCTCCAGGGCCCCTTGGGGTGGGGCCAACGTCCTGACTTTC
TRBJ1-2,.,.,TRBV6-5,CASSYSTRGAYGYTF,TGTGCCAGCAGTTACTCGACCAGGGGCGCCTATGGCTACACCTTC
TRBJ2-5,.,.,TRBV9,CASSVEPSGVQTQYF,TGTGCCAGCAGCGTAGAACCCTCTGGCGTGCAGACCCAGTACTTC
TRBJ2-3,.,.,TRBV9,CASSQRAHTDTQYF,TGTGCCAGCAGCCAGAGGGCGCACACAGATACGCAGTATTTT
TRBJ2-5,once,.,TRBV29-1,CSVAGTQETQYF,TGCAGCGTTGCGGGGACCCAAGAGACCCAGTACTTC
TRBJ1-1,once,.,TRBV5-6,CASSFVGVNTEAFF,TGTGCCAGCAGCTTTGTGGGGGTGAACACTGAAGCTTTCTTT
TRBJ2-3,.,TRBD2,TRBV4-2,CASSTRLAGLTDTQYF,TGTGCCAGCAGCACTCGACTAGCGGGACTCACAGATACGCAGTATTTT
TRBJ1-4,.,.,TRBV15,CATSLDIANEKLFF,TGTGCCACCTCCCTTGATATAGCTAATGAAAAACTGTTTTTT
TRBJ1-1,.,.,TRBV5-1,CASRTYRDGTEAFF,TGCGCCAGCAGAACATACAGGGATGGAACTGAAGCTTTCTTT
TRBJ1-5,.,.,TRBV2,CASSDRGGQPQHF,TGTGCCAGCAGTGACAGGGGCGGTCAGCCCCAGCATTTT
TRBJ2-5,.,.,TRBV30,CAWSVGGGDQETQYF,TGTGCCTGGAGTGTGGGAGGGGGGGATCAAGAGACCCAGTACTTC
TRBJ1-2,.,TRBD1,TRBV11-2,CASSLGQGSNYGYTF,TGTGCCAGCAGCTTGGGACAGGGGTCCAACTATGGCTACACCTTC
TRBJ1-4,once,.,TRBV6-1,CASSEQQGGKLFF,TGTGCCAGCAGTGAACAGCAGGGCGGAAAACTGTTTTTT
TRBJ1-5,few,.,TRBV27,CASSYTGPSQPQHF,TGTGCCAGCAGTTATACAGGGCCGTCTCAGCCCCAGCATTTT
TRBJ1-3,.,.,TRBV11-2,CASSPSDRLGGNTIYF,TGTGCCAGCAGCCCCAGCGACAGGTTGGGTGGAAACACCATATATTTT
TRBJ1-5,.,.,TRBV7-2,CASSLEVTSNQPQHF,TGTGCCAGCAGCTTAGAAGTGACGAGCAATCAGCCCCAGCATTTT
TRBJ2-7,few,TRBD2,TRBV7-6,CASSRSGGTYEQYF,TGTGCCAGCAGCAGGAGCGGGGGGACCTACGAGCAGTACTTC
TRBJ2-5,.,TRBD1,TRBV6-5,CASSYSTGVETQYF,TGTGCCAGCAGTTACTCGACAGGGGTAGAGACCCAGTACTTC
TRBJ1-1,once,.,TRBV27,CASRLSTGVHAEAFF,TGTGCCAGCAGGTTATCGACAGGCGTCCACGCGGAAGCTTTCTTT
TRBJ2-1,once,.,TRBV15,CATSRLQGSYNEQFF,TGTGCCACCAGCAGATTACAGGGTTCCTACAATGAGCAGTTCTTC
TRBJ1-2,.,TRBD1,TRBV2,CASSVGTDYGYTF,TGTGCCAGCAGTGTAGGGACAGACTATGGCTACACCTTC
TRBJ1-1,.,.,TRBV7-9,CASSLVGRNTEAFF,TGTGCCAGCAGCTTAGTCGGGAGGAACACTGAAGCTTTCTTT
TRBJ1-2,.,.,TRBV20-1,CSARAGNGYTF,TGCAGTGCTAGGGCAGGCAATGGCTACACCTTC
TRBJ1-1,few,.,TRBV19,CASSIQGSYTEAFF,TGTGCCAGTAGTATACAGGGTTCGTACACTGAAGCTTTCTTT
TRBJ1-3,.,.,TRBV29-1,CSVGEGFGNTIYF,TGCAGCGTAGGGGAGGGATTTGGAAACACCATATATTTT
TRBJ2-7,.,TRBD2,TRBV2,CASSEQRGGAYEQYF,TGTGCCAGCAGTGAACAGCGGGGTGGGGCCTACGAGCAGTACTTC
TRBJ1-4,once,.,TRBV6-1,CASAPGGANEKLFF,TGTGCCAGCGCTCCCGGGGGAGCTAATGAAAAACTGTTTTTT
TRBJ2-3,.,.,TRBV14,CASRGMGGRTDTQYF,TGTGCCAGCAGGGGGATGGGGGGGCGCACAGATACGCAGTATTTT
TRBJ1-1,.,TRBD1,TRBV10-3,CAISESQRQGGTEAFF,TGTGCCATCAGTGAGTCTCAGAGACAGGGAGGAACTGAAGCTTTCTTT